The 4 T cell receptor beta chains presented below share a single source sample, sequenced in a study of identifying expanded T cells in peripheral blood. Some clones are missing from TCRdb's copy, which holds only in-frame ones; the method was immunoSEQ multiplex PCR. Of about 80,000 clones listed, 88% are singletons. Material: blood. All receptors derive from a person aged 18 to 75 in good health.

This chain joins TRBV7-6 and TRBJ1-6, with D perhaps matching TRBD1 (6 bases). This CDR3 has 16 residues. With 2 bases removed from V and 7 bases from J, the gap between germline ends came to 15 bases. Germline-derived CDR1 and CDR2 are SGHVS and FNYEAQ. The CDR3 protein is CASSLSRGKSNSPLHF. The CDR3 bases are TGTGCCAGCAGCTTATCAAGGGGGAAGTCGAATTCACCCCTCCACTTT.

This clone appeared once. The rearrangement uses TRBV4-3 and TRBJ2-5; weak D call: TRBD1 (6 bases). Germline V gene data show CDR1 as LGHNA and CDR2 as YSLEER. Trimming cost V 1 base and J 5 bases, with 11 bases left between them. This CDR3 comprises 14 residues. Here the CDR3 DNA reads TGCGCCAGCAGCCAAGTGGACAGAAGTGAGACCCAGTACTTC. It codes for CASSQVDRSETQYF.

The chain links TRBV29-1 to TRBJ2-2; a possible D gene is TRBD2 (7 bases). Germline CDR1 is SQVTM and CDR2 is ANQGSEA. This CDR3 contains 13 residues. V lost 2 bases and J lost 6, with 10 bases in between. In DNA, the CDR3 is TGCAGCGTTGAAACAGGGAGGGCCGGGGAGCTGTTTTTT. Protein sequence: CSVETGRAGELFF.

The chain carries TRBV12-5 and TRBJ2-2, with 14 nucleotides matching TRBD2. With V trimmed by 5 bases and J by 1 base, 6 bases remained unmatched. Germline V lookup: CDR1 LGHNT, CDR2 FRNRAP. The CDR3 has 18 amino acids. DNA of the CDR3: TGTGCTAGTGGTACAAGGACTAGCGGGGGGATGAACACCGGGGAGCTGTTTTTT. This encodes CASGTRTSGGMNTGELFF.